Reported below is one T cell receptor (beta chain). Its specificity is unknown. This entry belongs to a study of monozygotic twins with inflammatory bowel disease. UMIs with a 6-nucleotide sample barcode were added by template switching. For each CDR3 protein, TCRdb gives one entry from its re-call of the 5' RACE reads, without DNA. Its clone listing holds about 380,000 distinct CDR3 sequences. Blood samples, whole and unsorted for T cells, yielded the isolated total RNA. Germline assignment: CDR1 SGHKS and CDR2 YYEKEE (reference sequence). The CDR3 length is 15 residues. Study-wide findings and caveats: IBD patients carried less diverse TCRbeta repertoires (inverse Simpson) than healthy co-twins. Comparison of concordant versus discordant twins revealed no difference in repertoire similarity, possibly due to limited power.

The sequenced material came from blood. The receptor's source is a human donor with ulcerative colitis or Crohn's disease, or a healthy co-twin of an affected twin (not recorded which). The J gene is TRBJ2-1, the V gene TRBV5-5; TCRdb picks TRBD2, but there is no DNA to check that call. This CDR3 is CASSLRGLAYNEPFF.